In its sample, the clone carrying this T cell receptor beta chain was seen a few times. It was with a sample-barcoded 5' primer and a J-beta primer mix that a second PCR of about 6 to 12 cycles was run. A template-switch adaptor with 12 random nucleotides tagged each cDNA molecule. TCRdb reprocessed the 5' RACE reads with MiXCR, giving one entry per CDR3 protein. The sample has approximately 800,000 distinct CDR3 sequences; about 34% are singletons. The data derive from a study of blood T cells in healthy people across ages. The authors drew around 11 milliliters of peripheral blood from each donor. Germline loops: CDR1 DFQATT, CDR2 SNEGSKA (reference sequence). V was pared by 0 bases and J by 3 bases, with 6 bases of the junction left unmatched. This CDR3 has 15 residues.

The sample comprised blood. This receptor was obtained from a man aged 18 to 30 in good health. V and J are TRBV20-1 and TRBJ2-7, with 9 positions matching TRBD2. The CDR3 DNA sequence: TGCAGTGCTAGAGATCTACGCGGGGGGGTCTACGAGCAGTACTTC. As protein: CSARDLRGGVYEQYF.